This T cell receptor beta chain came from a study of blood T cell repertoires in COVID-19. In the study overall: From T cells, B-cell-depleted T cells, or PBMCs came the material, which was cDNA or gDNA.

Data came from immunoSEQ multiplex PCR; TCRdb stores just in-frame clones and leaves some out. The profile shows over 200,000 clones, approximately 84% of them singletons. With 4 bases removed from V and 5 bases from J, the gap between germline ends came to 11 bases. The CDR3 length is 13 residues. Germline assignment: CDR1 MNHEY and CDR2 SVGAGI. Adults between about 18 and 95 years of age took part from about two dozen US areas. Two negative PCRs, clearance, or symptom resolution had been documented for recovered Cohort 3 donors. This chain uses TRBV6-5 with TRBJ1-2; D gene uncertain. Input material: PBMCs or T cells enriched from blood (not recorded which). This TCR came from a man aged 35 to 55 who had recovered from COVID-19. Here the CDR3 DNA reads TGTGCCAGCAGTTTCGGTGCCTTATATGGCTACACCTTC. Its protein product is CASSFGALYGYTF.